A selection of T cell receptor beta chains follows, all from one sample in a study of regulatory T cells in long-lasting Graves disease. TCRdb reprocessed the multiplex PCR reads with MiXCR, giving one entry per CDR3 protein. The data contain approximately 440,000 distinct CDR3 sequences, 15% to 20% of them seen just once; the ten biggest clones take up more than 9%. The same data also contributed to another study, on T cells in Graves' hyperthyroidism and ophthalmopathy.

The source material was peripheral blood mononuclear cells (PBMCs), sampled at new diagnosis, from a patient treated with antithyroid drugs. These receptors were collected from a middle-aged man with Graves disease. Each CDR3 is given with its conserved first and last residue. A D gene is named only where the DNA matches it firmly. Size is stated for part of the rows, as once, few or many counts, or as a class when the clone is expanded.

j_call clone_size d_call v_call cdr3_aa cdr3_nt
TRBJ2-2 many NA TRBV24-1 CATSDFTGNTGELFF TGTGCCACCAGTGATTTTACAGGGAACACCGGGGAGCTGTTTTTT
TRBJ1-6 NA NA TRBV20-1 CSARGLGYNSPLHF TGCAGTGCTAGAGGCCTGGGTTATAATTCACCCCTCCACTTT
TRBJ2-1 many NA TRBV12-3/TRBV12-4 CASSPGAHNEQFF TGTGCCAGCAGCCCGGGGGCCCACAATGAGCAGTTCTTC
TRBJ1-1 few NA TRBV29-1 CSVSEGGTEAFF TGCAGCGTCTCGGAGGGGGGGACTGAAGCTTTCTTT
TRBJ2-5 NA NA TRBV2 CASGRHRRETQYF TGTGCCAGCGGGAGACATCGGAGGGAGACCCAGTACTTC
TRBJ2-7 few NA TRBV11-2 CASSLGFLDPSSYEQYF TGTGCCAGCAGCTTAGGATTCCTGGACCCGAGCTCCTACGAGCAGTACTTC
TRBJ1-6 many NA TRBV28 CASSSGALGSPLHF TGTGCCAGCAGTTCAGGGGCTCTAGGTTCACCCCTCCACTTT
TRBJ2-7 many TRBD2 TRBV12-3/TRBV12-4 CASSRLAGAYEQYF TGTGCCAGCAGTCGACTAGCGGGAGCCTACGAGCAGTACTTC
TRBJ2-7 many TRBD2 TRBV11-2 CASSLNSGGGEQYF TGTGCCAGCAGCTTAAATAGCGGGGGGGGTGAGCAGTACTTC
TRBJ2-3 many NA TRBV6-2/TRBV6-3 CASTLRLVSDTQYF TGTGCCAGCACCCTACGGCTAGTCTCAGATACGCAGTATTTT
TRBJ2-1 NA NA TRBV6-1 CASRLTRDYNEQFF TGTGCCAGCAGACTCACCCGGGATTACAATGAGCAGTTCTTC
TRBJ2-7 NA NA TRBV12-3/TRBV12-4 CASSLSCSYEQYF TGTGCCAGCAGTTTGTCCTGCTCCTACGAGCAGTACTTC
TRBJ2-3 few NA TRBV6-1 CASSDDGTIVTQYF TGTGCCAGCAGCGACGACGGGACGATAGTTACGCAGTATTTT
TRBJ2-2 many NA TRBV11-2 CASSLLSGGLATGELFF TGTGCCAGCAGCTTATTAAGCGGCGGGCTAGCCACCGGGGAGCTGTTTTTT
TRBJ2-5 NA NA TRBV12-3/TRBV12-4 CASSLLGRRYQETQYF TGTGCCAGCAGTTTACTGGGGCGCAGGTACCAAGAGACCCAGTACTTC
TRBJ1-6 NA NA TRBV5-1 CASSSGTMDNSPLHF TGCGCCAGCAGCTCCGGGACCATGGATAATTCACCCCTCCACTTT
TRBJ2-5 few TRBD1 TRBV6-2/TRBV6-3 CASSSRDSNQETQYF TGTGCCAGCAGTTCCCGGGACAGCAATCAAGAGACCCAGTACTTC
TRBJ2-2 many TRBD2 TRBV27 CASSSPSGMNTGELFF TGTGCCAGCAGTTCCCCAAGCGGGATGAACACCGGGGAGCTGTTTTTT
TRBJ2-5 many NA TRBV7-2 CASRPTGPETQYF TGTGCCAGCAGACCAACAGGGCCGGAGACCCAGTACTTC
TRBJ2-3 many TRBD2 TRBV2 CARITFGLAGGPFRDTQYF TGTGCCAGAATCACCTTCGGACTAGCGGGAGGGCCCTTCAGGGATACGCAGTATTTT
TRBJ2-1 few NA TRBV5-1 CASSLEGIAFDEQFF TGCGCCAGCAGCTTGGAGGGAATAGCGTTTGATGAGCAGTTCTTC
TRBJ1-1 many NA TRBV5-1 CASRKVNTEAFF TGCGCCAGCAGGAAGGTGAACACTGAAGCTTTCTTT